The clone carrying this T cell receptor beta chain was recorded once. The protocol was immunoSEQ multiplex PCR, while the TCRdb copy is restricted to in-frame clones and leaves out a portion. The sample lists about 510,000 clones, over 75% occurring once. This entry comes from a study of shared clonotypes between healthy human individuals. Germline values: CDR1 MDHEN, CDR2 SYDVKM. After removal of 4 bases from V and 4 bases from J, the junction contained 10 bases not matched to a gene. This CDR3 comprises 16 residues. The donor cohort consisted entirely of Caucasian adults residing in Nashville, Tennessee.

The V gene is TRBV28, the J gene TRBJ2-3, with TRBD1 matching over 8 bases. The material sequenced was PBMCs. This TCR came from a woman between 35 and 50 years old in good health. Some clones in this sample may be carry-over from other donors' samples. For the CDR3, the DNA is TGTGCCAGCAGTTCCCGGACAGGGAGTCGTGCAGATACGCAGTATTTT. Translating it yields CASSSRTGSRADTQYF.